Below, 9 T cell receptor beta chains from the same sample are listed, as sequenced in a study of regulatory T cells. Amplification used 52 TRBV primers and 13 TRBJ primers. Using immunoSEQ multiplex PCR, the repertoire was profiled, and TCRdb retains in-frame clones only, with some absent. Of about 2,100 clones listed, about 72% are singletons. The sequenced material came from CD8+ T cells sorted from blood. The receptors were gathered from a person between 30 and 45 years old with CD3G deficiency.

Notes on this clone: The same CDR3 also results from other DNA sequences found in this sample. For the CDR3, the DNA is TGTGCCAGCAGTGAATGGGTGGGAGAAGCTTTCTTT. The encoded protein is CASSEWVGEAFF. The chain couples TRBV6-1 to TRBJ1-1; D gene ambiguous. Trimming took 2 bases from V and 8 from J, leaving 9 bases between them. CDR1 MNHNS and CDR2 SASEGT come from the germline V gene. The CDR3 covers 12 residues.

The chain couples TRBV19 to TRBJ1-1; D remains ambiguous. V was pared by 5 bases and J by 1 base, with 17 bases between. The CDR3 is 16 amino acids. The V gene's germline CDR1 is LNHDA and CDR2 SQIVND (reference sequence). The CDR3 nucleotides are TGTGCCAGTAGTCCGGTTTGGACGGTGGGGAACACTGAAGCTTTCTTT. The encoded protein is CASSPVWTVGNTEAFF.

The genes are TRBV5-1 and TRBJ2-2; D might be TRBD1 (6 bases). V shed 7 bases and J shed 4 bases, with 17 bases lying between them. Per the germline V gene, CDR1 is SGHRS and CDR2 is YFSETQ. This CDR3 has 15 residues. In DNA form, the CDR3 reads TGCGCCAGCCGTACAGGGCCGGGAATCACCGGGGAGCTGTTTTTT. It codes for CASRTGPGITGELFF.

This clone was observed a single time. This sequence joins TRBV29-1 and TRBJ2-3, with 11 nucleotides matching TRBD1. V gave up 5 bases and J gave up 3 bases; unmatched junction bases: 7. The CDR3 is 15 residues long. Germline lookup yields CDR1 SQVTM and CDR2 ANQGSEA. The CDR3 DNA sequence: TGCAGCGTTAACGGACAGGGGGCCAATACAGATACGCAGTATTTT. Its translation is CSVNGQGANTDTQYF.

The chain combines TRBV6-1 with TRBJ2-7, with 9 bases aligning to TRBD1. CDR3 length equals 15 residues. Germline-derived CDR1 and CDR2 are MNHNS and SASEGT. Trimming cost V 3 bases and J 3 bases; bases outside gene matches: 6. The CDR3 loop reads CASSDRTGVSYEQYF. Written as DNA, the CDR3 is TGTGCCAGCAGTGACCGGACAGGGGTCAGCTACGAGCAGTACTTC.

The chain has TRBV28 and TRBJ2-7; D is unclear. In germline, CDR1 is MDHEN, CDR2 SYDVKM. Trimming removed 4 bases from V and 3 bases from J, with 19 bases in between. This CDR3 comprises 16 residues. The CDR3 DNA sequence: TGTGCCAGCAGTTCCCCTCACCGTGGCAGGAGCTACGAGCAGTACTTC. Its protein is CASSSPHRGRSYEQYF.

This chain uses TRBV28 with TRBJ1-1; 7 nucleotides line up with TRBD1. With 3 bases clipped from V and 1 base from J, the junction kept 5 bases outside the gene matches. Germline-derived CDR1 and CDR2 are MDHEN and SYDVKM. The CDR3 sequence is 15 residues long. The CDR3 sequence is CASSFWDRPNTEAFF. The CDR3 DNA is TGTGCCAGCAGTTTTTGGGACAGACCGAACACTGAAGCTTTCTTT.

This clone was detected only once. V and J are TRBV28 and TRBJ1-5; TRBD1 matches at 7 bases. There are 17 residues in the CDR3. CDR1 MDHEN and CDR2 SYDVKM come from the germline V gene. J was trimmed by 0 bases and V by 3 bases; bases with no gene match: 8. This CDR3 reads CASSLWDSSYSNQPQHF. The CDR3 bases are TGTGCCAGCAGTTTGTGGGACAGCTCCTATAGCAATCAGCCCCAGCATTTT.

The V call is TRBV28, the J call TRBJ1-1; 7 bases match TRBD1. With V trimmed by 5 bases and J by 0 bases, 6 bases remained unmatched. The CDR3 length is 15 residues. Looked up from germline, CDR1 is MDHEN and CDR2 is SYDVKM. CDR3 in amino acids: CASSVTGEVNTEAFF. CDR3 sequence (DNA): TGTGCCAGCAGTGTTACAGGGGAGGTGAACACTGAAGCTTTCTTT. Filled out from reference TRBV28 and TRBJ1-1, the complete variable domain reads DVKVTQSSRYLVKRTGEKVFLECVQDMDHENMFWYRQDPGLGLRLIYFSYDVKMKEKGDIPEGYSVSREKKERFSLILESASTNQTSMYLCASSVTGEVNTEAFFGQGTRLTVV.